The 26 T cell receptor beta chains listed next were all sequenced from one sample in a study of blood T cell repertoires in COVID-19. The table came from immunoSEQ multiplex PCR; TCRdb's copy has only in-frame clones and leaves some out. The sample has about 160,000 clones, 85% seen once. The sequenced sample consisted of peripheral blood. The receptors were sampled from a human donor with acute or convalescent COVID-19. The donor label of this sample is uncertain.

The V and J genes are TRBV7-9 and TRBJ2-3; no clear D gene. Between the trimmed V and J ends, which lost 2 bases and 1 base, there was a span of 13 bases. Germline V lookup: CDR1 SEHNR, CDR2 FQNEAQ (reference sequence). This CDR3 has 16 amino acids. The CDR3 nucleotides read TGTGCCAGCAGCTTAAGTCTCTCTGGAGGCACAGATACGCAGTATTTT. The encoded protein is CASSLSLSGGTDTQYF.

The V call is TRBV7-3, the J call TRBJ2-1; 7 bases are shared with TRBD1. Losses at the gene ends were 5 bases for V and 5 bases for J; bases not matched to a gene: 12. CDR1 and CDR2 from the germline V gene are SGHTA and FQGTGA. This CDR3 region has 16 residues. In DNA, the CDR3 is TGTGCCAGCAGCCCCCGGGGCGACAGGGTGAACAATGAGCAGTTCTTC. As protein: CASSPRGDRVNNEQFF.

The chain is built from TRBV2 and TRBJ2-1; possibly TRBD1 for D (5 bases). Trimming removed 4 bases from V and 4 bases from J, with 11 bases in between. CDR3 size: 14 residues. Per germline, CDR1 SNHLY and CDR2 FYNNEI. Here the CDR3 reads CASSGTGYYNEQFF. The CDR3 DNA reads TGTGCCAGCAGTGGAACAGGATATTACAATGAGCAGTTCTTC.

The V and J genes are TRBV7-2 and TRBJ1-5, with 9 bases fitting TRBD1. With V trimmed by 5 bases and J by 4 bases, 9 bases remained unmatched. CDR1 is SGHTA, CDR2 FQGNSA, per germline. The CDR3 has 16 residues. The CDR3 reads CASSVGTGRGNQPQHF. The CDR3 DNA is TGTGCCAGCAGCGTAGGGACAGGGCGAGGTAATCAGCCCCAGCATTTT.

This sequence joins TRBV18 and TRBJ1-1; D is unresolved. Germline V gene lookup returns CDR1 KGHSH and CDR2 LQKENI. With 2 bases removed from V and 5 bases from J, the gap between germline ends came to 18 bases. The length of the CDR3 is 16 residues. CDR3 residues: CASSPALAPRRTEAFF. As DNA, the CDR3 is TGTGCCAGCTCACCAGCTCTGGCCCCAAGGAGGACTGAAGCTTTCTTT.

The genes are TRBV30 and TRBJ2-5; tentatively, D is TRBD1 (6 bases). With 3 bases removed from V and 0 bases from J, the gap between germline ends came to 11 bases. The germline V gene encodes CDR1 GTSNPN and CDR2 SVGIG (reference sequence). CDR3 length: 14 residues. Here the CDR3 reads CAWRLHRDQETQYF. For the CDR3, the DNA is TGTGCCTGGAGGTTACACAGGGACCAAGAGACCCAGTACTTC.

J is TRBJ1-3 and V is TRBV9; D unresolved. The germline V and J ends were trimmed by 0 bases and 4 bases, with 11 bases remaining between them. CDR1 SGDLS and CDR2 YYNGEE come from the germline V gene. The CDR3 spans 15 residues. CDR3 sequence: CASSVALTEGNTIYF. Written as DNA, the CDR3 is TGTGCCAGCAGCGTAGCGCTCACCGAGGGAAACACCATATATTTT.

V gene TRBV3-1 (or the pseudogene TRBV3-2) combines with J gene TRBJ2-2, with TRBD2 matching 10 bases. The germline V gene encodes CDR1 LGHDT and CDR2 YNNKEL (reference sequence). The CDR3 spans 20 residues. The junction had 11 bases not matched to a gene; V was cut back by 0 bases and J by 1 base. The CDR3 spells CASSQEVWLAGAGNTGELFF. Written as DNA, the CDR3 is TGTGCCAGCAGCCAAGAAGTCTGGCTAGCGGGGGCTGGGAACACCGGGGAGCTGTTTTTT.

The chain has TRBV9 and TRBJ2-5; tentative D call: TRBD2 (6 bases). This CDR3 is built from 13 residues. The ends were cut back, 4 bases at V and 2 bases at J, with 9 bases in the middle. Germline loops: CDR1 SGDLS, CDR2 YYNGEE. The CDR3 DNA reads TGTGCCAGCAGCTCGGGACTGCAAGAGACCCAGTACTTC. It codes for CASSSGLQETQYF.

CDR3 in DNA: TGTGCCAGCAGCACCGCGGTCAGCGCGAACACCGGGGAGCTGTTTTTT. Translation gives CASSTAVSANTGELFF. The V gene is TRBV9, the J gene TRBJ2-2; D unclear. Germline V gives CDR1 SGDLS, CDR2 YYNGEE. V lost 4 bases and J 0 bases, leaving 13 bases between the germline ends. The length of the CDR3 is 16 residues. The whole variable domain, remainder taken from reference TRBV9 and TRBJ2-2, is DSGVTQTPKHLITATGQRVTLRCSPRSGDLSVYWYQQSLDQGLQFLIQYYNGEERAKGNILERFSAQQFPDLHSELNLSSLELGDSALYFCASSTAVSANTGELFFGEGSRLTVL.

The chain couples TRBV5-1 to TRBJ1-1; D is unclear. CDR3 length: 14 amino acids. Trimming took 0 bases from V and 3 from J, leaving 9 bases between them. Germline assignment: CDR1 SGHRS and CDR2 YFSETQ. CDR3 in amino acids: CASSLGGVDTEAFF. DNA for the CDR3: TGCGCCAGCAGCTTGGGCGGGGTAGACACTGAAGCTTTCTTT.

This sequence joins TRBV20-1 and TRBJ2-4; D is undetermined. Per germline, CDR1 DFQATT and CDR2 SNEGSKA (reference sequence). Deletions cut 4 bases from V and 4 bases from J, with 5 bases between. CDR3 length: 11 amino acids. CDR3 sequence: CSATLKNIQYF. DNA for the CDR3: TGCAGTGCTACCCTTAAAAACATTCAGTACTTC.

The V call is TRBV11-3, the J call TRBJ2-1; TRBD1 matches at 8 bases. The CDR3 consists of 12 residues. V lost 5 bases and J lost 8; bases outside the gene matches: 2. Germline V lookup: CDR1 SGHNT, CDR2 YENEEA. The CDR3 DNA follows: TGTGCCAGCAGCCCAGGGGGCGATGAGCAGTTCTTC. Translated: CASSPGGDEQFF.

The chain recombines TRBV6-6 with TRBJ1-5; the D is unclear. Germline CDR1 reads MNHNY; CDR2 reads SVGAGI (reference sequence). V was shortened by 2 bases and J by 5 bases, with 4 bases between the two germline ends. This CDR3 is built from 12 residues. DNA of the CDR3: TGTGCCAGCAGTTACGAGGATCAGCCCCAGCATTTT. Its translation is CASSYEDQPQHF.

This rearrangement joins TRBV27 to TRBJ1-1; 9 nucleotides agree with TRBD1. CDR1 is MNHEY and CDR2 is SMNVEV in the germline V gene (reference sequence). V shed 5 bases, J shed 1 base, and the junction held 11 bases outside the gene matches. The CDR3 covers 17 residues. This CDR3 reads CASSPGTGGAGNTEAFF. The CDR3 nucleotides read TGTGCCAGCAGTCCGGGAACAGGGGGCGCGGGGAACACTGAAGCTTTCTTT.

This chain links TRBV6-6 with TRBJ1-1; tentatively, D is TRBD1 (5 bases). The germline V gene encodes CDR1 MNHNY and CDR2 SVGAGI (reference sequence). Trimming cost V 0 bases and J 4 bases, with 12 bases left between them. CDR3 length: 15 residues. The CDR3: CASSYSGLGGTEAFF. The DNA for the CDR3 is TGTGCCAGCAGTTACTCGGGACTGGGTGGCACTGAAGCTTTCTTT.

The CDR3, as DNA: TGTGCCAGCAGCCCTTGGACTAGCGGGGACACAGATACGCAGTATTTT. As protein: CASSPWTSGDTDTQYF. This chain links TRBV5-5 with TRBJ2-3, with 12 nucleotides matching TRBD2. This CDR3 region has 16 residues. The J segment lost 2 bases and the V segment lost 4 bases, leaving 5 bases of the junction unmatched. Germline CDR1 SGHKS, CDR2 YYEKEE (reference sequence). The whole variable domain, remainder taken from reference TRBV5-5 and TRBJ2-3, is DAGVTQSPTHLIKTRGQQVTLRCSPISGHKSVSWYQQVLGQGPQFIFQYYEKEERGRGNFPDRFSARQFPNYSSELNVNALLLGDSALYLCASSPWTSGDTDTQYFGPGTRLTVL.

The chain uses TRBV7-9 and TRBJ1-1; a possible D gene is TRBD1 (6 bases). CDR1 and CDR2 (germline): SEHNR, FQNEAQ (reference sequence). CDR3 length: 16 residues. V lost 4 bases and J 1 base, leaving 16 bases between the germline ends. CDR3 sequence reads: CASSSRDGQSNTEAFF. The CDR3 DNA follows: TGTGCCAGCAGCTCCCGGGACGGACAGTCGAACACTGAAGCTTTCTTT. Full variable domain (outside the CDR3, taken from reference TRBV7-9 and TRBJ1-1): DTGVSQNPRHKITKRGQNVTFRCDPISEHNRLYWYRQTLGQGPEFLTYFQNEAQLEKSRLLSDRFSAERPKGSFSTLEIQRTEQGDSAMYLCASSSRDGQSNTEAFFGQGTRLTVV.

This rearrangement joins TRBV19 to TRBJ1-1; D is possibly TRBD1 (5 bases). Trimming shortened V by 1 base and J by 3 bases, and 18 bases separated the two germline ends. This CDR3 has 17 amino acids. CDR1 and CDR2 from the germline V gene are LNHDA and SQIVND (reference sequence). The CDR3 region has the DNA TGTGCCAGTAGTATAGGACGTGGGGCCGTCTTGGACACTGAAGCTTTCTTT. Its protein product is CASSIGRGAVLDTEAFF.

The chain joins TRBV5-1 to TRBJ2-7, with TRBD2 matching 8 bases. Germline V CDR1 and CDR2: SGHRS, YFSETQ. The CDR3 covers 15 residues. Trimming cost V 7 bases and J 3 bases; bases outside gene matches: 12. The CDR3 region is CASGGGPGRDYEQYF. The CDR3 DNA sequence: TGCGCCAGCGGGGGAGGTCCCGGGAGGGACTACGAGCAGTACTTC.

This sequence joins TRBV24-1 and TRBJ2-1; 10 bases are a match to TRBD1. V trimming: 4 bases; J trimming: 4 bases; junction bases outside the gene matches: 6. Germline loops: CDR1 KGHDR, CDR2 SFDVKD. This CDR3 has 16 amino acids. The chain's CDR3 is CATSDPTGGEYNEQFF. Here the CDR3 DNA reads TGTGCCACCAGTGACCCGACAGGGGGCGAGTACAATGAGCAGTTCTTC.

This chain joins TRBV7-3 and TRBJ1-1; D not resolved. Germline V CDR1 and CDR2: SGHTA, FQGTGA. The CDR3 has 13 residues. Trimming took off 5 bases at V and 1 base at J, with 8 bases between the two ends. As DNA, the CDR3 is TGTGCCAGCAGCGTAGGAGAGAACACTGAAGCTTTCTTT. Amino acid sequence: CASSVGENTEAFF.

The chain recombines TRBV6-5 with TRBJ2-1, with TRBD2 matching over 14 bases. V shed 3 bases, J shed 15 bases, and the junction held 13 bases outside the gene matches. The CDR3 loop spans 16 amino acids. Germline loops: CDR1 MNHEY, CDR2 SVGAGI. The CDR3 DNA reads as TGTGCCAGCAGTTATGGGAGACTAGCGGGGGGGCTCGTTACGTTCTTC. This translates into CASSYGRLAGGLVTFF.

V is TRBV28 and J is TRBJ1-6, with D uncertain. V was clipped by 6 bases and J by 2 bases, with 11 bases between them. From germline, CDR1 is MDHEN and CDR2 SYDVKM. The CDR3 has 15 residues. The CDR3 reads CASSRSDTYNSPLHF. The CDR3 coding sequence is TGTGCCAGCAGCCGATCTGACACCTATAATTCACCCCTCCACTTT.

The V and J genes are TRBV7-9 and TRBJ1-6; 8 bases agree with TRBD1. CDR3 length: 14 residues. J was trimmed by 7 bases and V by 5 bases; bases with no gene match: 4. Per germline, CDR1 SEHNR and CDR2 FQNEAQ (reference sequence). Here the CDR3 DNA reads TGTGCCAGCAGCCCTCAGGGGGCCAATTCACCCCTCCACTTT. Amino acids: CASSPQGANSPLHF.

The chain recombines TRBV10-3 with TRBJ2-1; weak D call: TRBD2 (7 bases). Germline V gene data show CDR1 as ENHRY and CDR2 as SYGVKD. Trimming took 0 bases from V and 2 from J, leaving 11 bases between them. The CDR3 is 16 amino acids. The CDR3 loop reads CAISESWGGTYNEQFF. CDR3 sequence (DNA): TGTGCCATCAGTGAGTCGTGGGGGGGCACCTACAATGAGCAGTTCTTC.